The sequence of this T cell receptor beta chain was determined in a study of blood T cell repertoires in COVID-19 (dated by TCRdb to 2018 to 2020). Regarding the complete study: Samples from collaborators originated in the United States, Italy and Spain and spanned both the acute and convalescent phases of COVID-19. The prospective study material was composed of cDNA or gDNA derived from T cells, B-cell-depleted T cells, or PBMCs. The dataset comprised deeply sampled blood TCRbeta repertoires from subjects exposed to, actively infected with, or recovered from COVID-19. The repertoires were released in a freely available public database intended as a resource for research on the immune response to SARS-CoV-2. Samples were obtained from the ongoing ImmuneRACE study (first 160 participants) and from about 1,300 subjects provided by 6 global collaborators. The sample metadata nearly always contained a de-identified subject ID, COVID-19 status, age in years and sex. Where available, HLA class I and class II types were taken from metadata supplied by the sample provider and were not determined by assay-based typing. Findings and caveats that apply to the study as a whole: How much clinical and demographic metadata was included differed by source and by participant, and the metadata was provided uncurated.

TCRbeta CDR3 regions were amplified from genomic DNA using the immunoSEQ Assay, a bias-controlled multiplex PCR. The authors' pipeline ran thus. The number of nucleated cells in each sample was estimated by amplification of reference gene primers within the assay. To quantify the absolute abundance of each unique TCRbeta CDR3 rearrangement, sequence reads were collapsed and filtered. Productive Simpson clonality was computed per sample as the square root of Simpson's diversity index over productive rearrangements. The table was pulled from immuneACCESS by TCRdb, which kept in-frame rearrangements only. Such tables lose some clones; where checked, under half of the loss comes from unresolved V genes, and the rest has no known cause. That table gives V, J and clone size, and the DNA gave D and trimming. The sample table shows roughly 80,000 clones, and 80% to 90% are seen once. 5% to 6.5% of the sample lies in the top ten.

Clipping removes 4 bases from V and 6 bases from J, with 8 as the unmatched junction base count. From the germline V gene, CDR1 is LGHNA and CDR2 is YSLEER. The CDR3 contains 16 residues, cysteine and phenylalanine counted. CDR3 DNA only is kept here, 48 bases in frame from base 1. In this sample, this clone turned up a few times. Its specific antigen is unknown. The input lacks base qualities; no much larger clone sits a single base away. Whole blood was collected in K2EDTA tubes by collaborating institutions according to the institutions' own protocols. Collaborator samples were shipped for TCRbeta analysis as frozen whole blood, isolated PBMCs, or DNA extracted from either sample type.

Sequencing was carried out using peripheral blood. The TCR sequence derives from a man aged 50 to 59 with active COVID-19. The sequence is built from TRBV4-3 and TRBJ1-4, and 10 junctional nucleotides match TRBD1. The CDR3 region reads CASSRDSGTGDEKLFF. The DNA sequence is TGCGCCAGCAGCCGAGATTCCGGGACAGGGGATGAAAAACTGTTTTTT.